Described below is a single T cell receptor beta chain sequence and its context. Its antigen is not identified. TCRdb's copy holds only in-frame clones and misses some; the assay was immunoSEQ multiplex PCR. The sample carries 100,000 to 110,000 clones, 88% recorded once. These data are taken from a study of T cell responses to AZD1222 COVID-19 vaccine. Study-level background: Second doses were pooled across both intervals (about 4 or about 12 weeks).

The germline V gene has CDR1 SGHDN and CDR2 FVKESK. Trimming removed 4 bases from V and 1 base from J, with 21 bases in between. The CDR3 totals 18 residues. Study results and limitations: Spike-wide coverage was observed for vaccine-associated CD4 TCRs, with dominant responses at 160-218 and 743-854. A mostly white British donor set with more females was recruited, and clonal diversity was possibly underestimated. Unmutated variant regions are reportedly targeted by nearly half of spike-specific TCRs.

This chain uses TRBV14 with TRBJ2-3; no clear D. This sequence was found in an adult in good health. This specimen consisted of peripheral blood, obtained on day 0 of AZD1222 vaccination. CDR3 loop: CASSLQSARALGTDTQYF. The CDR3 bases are TGTGCCAGCAGCCTCCAATCGGCTAGGGCCTTGGGCACAGATACGCAGTATTTT.